Sequencing of this T cell receptor (beta chain) was carried out in a study of OX40 agonist ivuxolimab in advanced cancers. In the study overall: Eligibility admitted prior anti-PD-1, anti-PD-L1 or anti-CTLA-4 therapy; roughly 37% had some. Whole-study results and caveats: Fewer expanded clones were found on average in CD4+ than in CD8+ T cells. Low normalized T-cell clonal expansion also characterized some of the nonresponders.

The investigators sampled blood at baseline, at cycle 4 day 1, and at cycle 7 day 1. A note on this clone: The antigen remains undetermined.

TCRdb keeps only in-frame clones here, not all; method: immunoSEQ multiplex PCR. The sample has roughly 30,000 clones; over 90% are singletons. This TCR was sampled from an adult with an advanced solid tumor such as melanoma, head and neck, liver or kidney cancer. Sample: CD4+ or CD8+ T cells sorted from blood, taken in a trial of the OX40 agonist ivuxolimab.

The CDR3 protein is CASSFGTGTEQYF. The CDR3 nucleotides read TGTGCCAGCAGCTTCGGGACAGGGACCGAGCAGTACTTC. The V gene is TRBV7-2, the J gene TRBJ2-7; 9 positions match TRBD1. CDR1 and CDR2 from the germline V gene are SGHTA and FQGNSA. The CDR3 consists of 13 residues. The V segment lost 3 bases and the J segment 6 bases; nucleotides outside the gene matches: 3.